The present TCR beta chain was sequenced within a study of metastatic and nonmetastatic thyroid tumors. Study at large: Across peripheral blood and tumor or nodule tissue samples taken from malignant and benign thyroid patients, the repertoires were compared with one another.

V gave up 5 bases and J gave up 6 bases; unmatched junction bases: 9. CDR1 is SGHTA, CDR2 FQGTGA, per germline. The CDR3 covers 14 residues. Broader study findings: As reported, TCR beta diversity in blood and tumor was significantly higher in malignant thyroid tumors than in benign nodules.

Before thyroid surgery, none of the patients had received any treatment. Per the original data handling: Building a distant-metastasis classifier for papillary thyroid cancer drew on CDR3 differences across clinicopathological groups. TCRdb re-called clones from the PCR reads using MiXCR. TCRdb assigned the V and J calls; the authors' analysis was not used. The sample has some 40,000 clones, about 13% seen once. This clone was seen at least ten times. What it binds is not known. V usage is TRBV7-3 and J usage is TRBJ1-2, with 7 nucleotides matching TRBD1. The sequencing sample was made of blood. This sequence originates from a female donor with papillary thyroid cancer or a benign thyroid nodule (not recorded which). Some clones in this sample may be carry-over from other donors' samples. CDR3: CASSPREGAHGYTF. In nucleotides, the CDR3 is TGTGCCAGCAGCCCAAGGGAGGGGGCCCATGGCTACACCTTC.